Following are 30 T cell receptor beta chains from one sample sequenced in a study of blood T cell repertoires in COVID-19. Method: immunoSEQ multiplex PCR; TCRdb's copy keeps in-frame clones and lacks some. The repertoire holds tens of thousands of clones, roughly 87% seen once, with roughly 3.7% in the top ten. Specimen: peripheral blood. All receptors derive from a man aged 40-49 years with COVID-19, enrolled during active disease.

This rearrangement joins TRBV6-6 to TRBJ1-1; D call uncertain. The CDR3 has 14 amino acids. Trimming stripped 2 bases from V and 1 base from J, with 8 bases between. The V gene's germline CDR1 is MNHNY and CDR2 SVGAGI (reference sequence). CDR3 sequence: CASSYAETNTEAFF. The CDR3 DNA is TGTGCCAGCAGTTACGCGGAGACGAACACTGAAGCTTTCTTT.

V is TRBV19 and J is TRBJ2-1; 8 bases align to TRBD2. Germline assignment: CDR1 LNHDA and CDR2 SQIVND (reference sequence). The J segment lost 7 bases and the V segment lost 5 bases, leaving 22 bases of the junction unmatched. CDR3 length equals 19 residues. CDR3 protein: CASSGPRAGGTTTGNEQFF. Written as DNA, the CDR3 is TGTGCCAGTAGTGGGCCTCGGGCGGGAGGAACTACGACGGGTAATGAGCAGTTCTTC.

The rearrangement links TRBV15 to TRBJ2-1, with TRBD2 matching 9 bases. The length of the CDR3 is 18 residues. Germline lookup yields CDR1 LNHNV and CDR2 YYDKDF (reference sequence). With V trimmed by 0 bases and J by 0 bases, 6 bases remained unmatched. The CDR3 sequence: CATSRDQTSGSSYNEQFF. The DNA for the CDR3 is TGTGCCACCAGCAGAGATCAGACTAGCGGTAGCTCCTACAATGAGCAGTTCTTC.

The V and J genes are TRBV25-1 and TRBJ2-1; possible D gene TRBD1, 6 bases. Trimming shortened V by 10 bases and J by 2 bases, and 15 bases separated the two germline ends. The V gene's germline CDR1 is MGHDK and CDR2 SYGVNS. This CDR3 has 14 amino acids. DNA of the CDR3: TGTGCCACCCGCAGGGGCATCACCTACAATGAGCAGTTCTTC. Its translation: CATRRGITYNEQFF.

The chain has TRBV6-6 and TRBJ1-2; maybe TRBD1 (6 bases). Germline CDR1 MNHNY, CDR2 SVGAGI (reference sequence). The CDR3 loop spans 14 amino acids. The V end lost 2 bases, the J end lost 6 bases, and 13 bases lay between the germline ends. The chain's CDR3 is CASSYPDRLNGYTF. The DNA for the CDR3 is TGTGCCAGCAGTTACCCCGACAGGTTGAATGGCTACACCTTC.

The chain carries TRBV5-6 and TRBJ2-3, with D possibly being TRBD2 (5 bases). CDR1 is SGHDT, CDR2 YYEEEE, per germline. V was clipped by 4 bases and J by 0 bases, with 9 bases between them. CDR3 length: 14 residues. DNA for the CDR3: TGTGCCAGCAGCCTCGGGGTTAGCACAGATACGCAGTATTTT. Its protein is CASSLGVSTDTQYF.

For the CDR3, the DNA is TGTGCCAGCAGCTTAGAGGGGGCTGAGACCCAGTACTTC. This codes for CASSLEGAETQYF. V is TRBV7-2 and J is TRBJ2-5; 7 positions agree with TRBD1. This CDR3 has 13 residues. Germline lookup yields CDR1 SGHTA and CDR2 FQGNSA. Germline trimming cut 1 base from V and 5 bases from J; bases unmatched to any gene: 1.

This clone showed up just once. V gene TRBV28 combines with J gene TRBJ1-5; TRBD1 matches at 7 bases. V was clipped by 5 bases and J by 0 bases; unmatched bases: 10. Germline values: CDR1 MDHEN, CDR2 SYDVKM. CDR3 size: 17 residues. CDR3 nucleotide sequence: TGTGCCAGCAGTAATAGGGACAGCAGGTATAGCAATCAGCCCCAGCATTTT. It specifies CASSNRDSRYSNQPQHF.

As DNA, the CDR3 is TGTGCCAGCAGTTTAGGGGCAGGGGCTATCCAGCCCCAGCATTTT. It encodes CASSLGAGAIQPQHF. This rearrangement joins TRBV28 to TRBJ1-5; TRBD1 might be the D (6 bases). With 2 bases removed from V and 7 bases from J, the gap between germline ends came to 15 bases. The CDR3 consists of 15 residues. Germline-derived CDR1 and CDR2 are MDHEN and SYDVKM. Supplemented by reference TRBV28 and TRBJ1-5, the full variable domain reads DVKVTQSSRYLVKRTGEKVFLECVQDMDHENMFWYRQDPGLGLRLIYFSYDVKMKEKGDIPEGYSVSREKKERFSLILESASTNQTSMYLCASSLGAGAIQPQHFGDGTRLSIL.

The CDR3 is CASSQGLDSGPLYNEQFF. In DNA form, the CDR3 reads TGTGCCAGCAGCCAAGGTTTGGATAGCGGACCCCTCTACAATGAGCAGTTCTTC. The chain combines TRBV3-1 (or the pseudogene TRBV3-2) with TRBJ2-1, with TRBD2 as a possible D gene (6 bases). In germline, CDR1 is LGHDT, CDR2 YNNKEL (reference sequence). The CDR3 is made up of 18 amino acids. V lost 1 base, J lost 3 bases, and 19 bases lay in between.

This clone was recorded only once. V usage is TRBV5-1 and J usage is TRBJ1-2; TRBD1 matches 9 bases. The CDR3 contains 15 residues. Germline loops: CDR1 SGHRS, CDR2 YFSETQ. The ends lost 4 bases at V and 4 bases at J; junction bases unmatched: 8. Written as DNA, the CDR3 is TGCGCCAGCAGCCCGACACAGGGGGCTGGCTATGGCTACACCTTC. Translation gives CASSPTQGAGYGYTF.

The chain has TRBV7-2 and TRBJ1-1; 8 bases map to TRBD1. The CDR3 loop spans 14 amino acids. Per germline, CDR1 SGHTA and CDR2 FQGNSA. Germline trimming cut 8 bases from V and 5 bases from J; bases unmatched to any gene: 10. The CDR3 loop reads CASRTWTGRTEAFF. The CDR3 nucleotides are TGTGCCAGCCGGACTTGGACAGGGAGAACTGAAGCTTTCTTT. Complete variable domain (other parts from reference TRBV7-2 and TRBJ1-1): GAGVSQSPSNKVTEKGKDVELRCDPISGHTALYWYRQSLGQGLEFLIYFQGNSAPDKSGLPSDRFSAERTGGSVSTLTIQRTQQEDSAVYLCASRTWTGRTEAFFGQGTRLTVV.

CDR3 in amino acids: CASTDWPYNEQFF. DNA for the CDR3: TGTGCCAGCACCGACTGGCCATACAATGAGCAGTTCTTC. This chain connects TRBV6-5 to TRBJ2-1; unclear D gene. The V end was cut by 7 bases, the J end by 4 bases, with 11 bases between. The germline V gene encodes CDR1 MNHEY and CDR2 SVGAGI. The CDR3 has 13 residues.

The chain couples TRBV2 to TRBJ2-7; 7 bases are a match to TRBD2. V trimming: 4 bases; J trimming: 2 bases; junction bases outside the gene matches: 2. CDR1 and CDR2 from the germline V gene are SNHLY and FYNNEI. This CDR3 is built from 13 residues. The CDR3 reads CASSAGLTYEQYF. CDR3 nucleotides: TGTGCCAGCAGTGCGGGACTAACCTACGAGCAGTACTTC.

In nucleotides, the CDR3 is TGTGCCAGCAGTTACTCAGGGCCAGGGTACAATGAGCAGTTCTTC. Translation: CASSYSGPGYNEQFF. The gene calls are TRBV6-2 or TRBV6-3 and TRBJ2-1, with D possibly TRBD1 on 5 matching bases. Germline values: CDR1 MNHEY, CDR2 SVGEGT. This CDR3 spans 15 amino acids. Trimming shortened V by 0 bases and J by 4 bases, and 10 bases separated the two germline ends.

This chain joins TRBV5-1 and TRBJ2-2, with 8 bases lining up with TRBD1. Trimming at V came to 1 base and at J to 5 bases, leaving 13 bases not matched to a gene. The CDR3 has 18 residues. Germline CDR1 is SGHRS and CDR2 is YFSETQ. As DNA, the CDR3 is TGCGCCAGCAGCTTGTACGAGGCAGGGGGCGCCGGAACCGGGGAGCTGTTTTTT. It is translated as CASSLYEAGGAGTGELFF.

The rearrangement links TRBV27 to TRBJ1-5, with a tentative D call TRBD1 (5 bases). Germline V gene sequence: CDR1 MNHEY, CDR2 SMNVEV (reference sequence). There are 16 residues in the CDR3. Trimming took off 2 bases at V and 0 bases at J, with 11 bases between the two ends. DNA for the CDR3: TGTGCCAGCAGTTTAGGCCCCGACAGTAGCAATCAGCCCCAGCATTTT. It translates to CASSLGPDSSNQPQHF.

The count of this clone is one. This sequence joins TRBV19 and TRBJ1-1; TRBD1 agrees at 8 bases. Germline loops: CDR1 LNHDA, CDR2 SQIVND (reference sequence). This CDR3 spans 14 amino acids. The V segment lost 4 bases and the J segment 11 bases; nucleotides outside the gene matches: 12. CDR3 nucleotide sequence: TGTGCCAGTAGTACCCCGGGACAGGCGTTTGGGGCTTTCTTT. Its protein product is CASSTPGQAFGAFF.

The genes are TRBV5-1 and TRBJ1-1, with 8 bases matching TRBD1. The CDR3 sequence is 15 residues long. Germline lookup yields CDR1 SGHRS and CDR2 YFSETQ. V gave up 2 bases and J gave up 0 bases; unmatched junction bases: 3. CDR3 loop: CASSFGQGVNTEAFF. CDR3 bases: TGCGCCAGCAGCTTTGGACAGGGCGTGAACACTGAAGCTTTCTTT.

The chain recombines TRBV19 with TRBJ1-1, with TRBD1 matching 7 bases. Trimming removed 5 bases from V and 0 bases from J; junction bases left unmatched: 6. The germline V gene has CDR1 LNHDA and CDR2 SQIVND (reference sequence). The CDR3 consists of 15 residues. Written as DNA, the CDR3 is TGTGCCAGTAGTCCGCCAGACAGGGTGAACACTGAAGCTTTCTTT. Its translation: CASSPPDRVNTEAFF.

This chain links TRBV18 with TRBJ1-2, with D perhaps matching TRBD1 (5 bases). Looked up from germline, CDR1 is KGHSH and CDR2 is LQKENI. The V gene lost 3 bases and the J gene lost 0 bases, with 17 bases spanning the gap. CDR3 length: 17 residues. The CDR3 bases are TGTGCCAGCTCACCCCGGGAACAGGACTACTCTAACTATGGCTACACCTTC. It yields the protein CASSPREQDYSNYGYTF.

The chain uses TRBV6-5 and TRBJ1-4; 7 positions agree with TRBD1. The V gene end was trimmed by 0 bases and the J gene end by 7 bases; junction bases not matched to a gene: 5. Per germline, CDR1 MNHEY and CDR2 SVGAGI. This CDR3 is 15 amino acids long. The CDR3 spells CASSYSDRIGEKLFF. The CDR3 region has the DNA TGTGCCAGCAGTTACTCGGACAGGATAGGTGAAAAACTGTTTTTT.

The chain combines TRBV15 with TRBJ1-1, with 8 bases that match TRBD1. The CDR3 runs to 15 residues. Trimming removed 2 bases from V and 0 bases from J; junction bases left unmatched: 2. Germline V lookup: CDR1 LNHNV, CDR2 YYDKDF (reference sequence). The CDR3 region has the DNA TGTGCCACCAGCAGAACGGACAGGGTGAACACTGAAGCTTTCTTT. This encodes CATSRTDRVNTEAFF.

This clone was seen only once. The chain recombines TRBV10-3 with TRBJ1-1; 11 positions match TRBD1. The CDR3 consists of 15 residues. The germline V gene encodes CDR1 ENHRY and CDR2 SYGVKD. Trimming took 9 bases from V and 1 from J; bases not matched to a gene: 7. The CDR3 nucleotides read TGTGCCATAACACGGACAGGGGGCAAGAACACTGAAGCTTTCTTT. The encoded protein is CAITRTGGKNTEAFF.

J is TRBJ2-5 and V is TRBV18; 9 nucleotides line up with TRBD1. The CDR3 sequence is 13 residues long. After removal of 6 bases from V and 4 bases from J, the junction contained 3 bases not matched to a gene. Germline loops: CDR1 KGHSH, CDR2 LQKENI. This CDR3 is CASSTGGTETQYF. The CDR3 DNA sequence: TGTGCCAGCTCTACAGGGGGCACAGAGACCCAGTACTTC.

V is TRBV7-8 and J is TRBJ1-4; TRBD1 matches at 8 bases. V was clipped by 3 bases and J by 5 bases; unmatched bases: 5. The CDR3 runs 15 residues. Germline V lookup: CDR1 SGHVS, CDR2 FQNEAQ. This chain's CDR3 is CASSFTGGWNEKLFF. DNA of the CDR3: TGTGCCAGCAGCTTCACAGGGGGGTGGAATGAAAAACTGTTTTTT.

The chain combines TRBV7-7 with TRBJ1-5, with D maybe TRBD1 (5 bases). Per germline, CDR1 SSHAT and CDR2 FNYEAQ (reference sequence). This CDR3 has 15 residues. With 8 bases removed from V and 0 bases from J, the gap between germline ends came to 14 bases. This CDR3 reads CASDQGPFSNQPQHF. The CDR3 DNA sequence: TGTGCCAGCGACCAGGGTCCCTTTAGCAATCAGCCCCAGCATTTT.

The chain carries TRBV7-6 and TRBJ2-7; 14 nucleotides align to TRBD2. Germline assignment: CDR1 SGHVS and CDR2 FNYEAQ. The CDR3 extends over 18 amino acids. Losses at the gene ends were 3 bases for V and 0 bases for J; bases not matched to a gene: 7. CDR3: CASSFVGTSGRGSYEQYF. The CDR3 region has the DNA TGTGCCAGCAGCTTTGTTGGGACTAGCGGGAGAGGCTCCTACGAGCAGTACTTC.

The V gene is TRBV19, the J gene TRBJ1-5; D ambiguous. Germline values: CDR1 LNHDA, CDR2 SQIVND (reference sequence). V shed 3 bases and J shed 4 bases, with 16 bases lying between them. The CDR3 contains 16 residues. The DNA for the CDR3 is TGTGCCAGTAGTATTCCCGGCGGAGTCCGAAATCAGCCCCAGCATTTT. This translates into CASSIPGGVRNQPQHF.

This sequence joins TRBV28 and TRBJ1-2; D uncertain. Trimming shortened V by 4 bases and J by 7 bases, and 7 bases separated the two germline ends. The CDR3 contains 11 residues. Germline lookup yields CDR1 MDHEN and CDR2 SYDVKM. CDR3 sequence: CASSSPGGYTF. CDR3 coding DNA: TGTGCCAGCAGTTCTCCGGGTGGCTACACCTTC.